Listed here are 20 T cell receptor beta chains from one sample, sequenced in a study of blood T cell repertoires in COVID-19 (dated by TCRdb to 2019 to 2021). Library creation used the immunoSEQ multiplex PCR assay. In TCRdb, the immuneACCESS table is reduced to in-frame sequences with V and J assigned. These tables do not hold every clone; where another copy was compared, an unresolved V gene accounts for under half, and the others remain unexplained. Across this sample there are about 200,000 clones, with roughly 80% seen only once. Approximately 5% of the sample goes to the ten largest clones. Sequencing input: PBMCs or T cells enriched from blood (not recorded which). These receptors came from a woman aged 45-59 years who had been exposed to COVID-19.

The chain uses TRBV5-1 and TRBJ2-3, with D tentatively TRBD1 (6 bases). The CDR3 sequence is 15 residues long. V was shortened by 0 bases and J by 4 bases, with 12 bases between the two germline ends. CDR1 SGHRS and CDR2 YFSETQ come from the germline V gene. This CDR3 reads CASSLEGGEADTQYF. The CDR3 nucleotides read TGCGCCAGCAGCTTGGAAGGGGGAGAGGCAGATACGCAGTATTTT.

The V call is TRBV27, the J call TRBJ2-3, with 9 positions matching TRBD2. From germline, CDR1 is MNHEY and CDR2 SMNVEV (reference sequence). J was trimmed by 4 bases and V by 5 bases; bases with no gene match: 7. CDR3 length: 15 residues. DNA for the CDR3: TGTGCCAGCAGTGTAGCGGGGGCAGTCGCAGATACGCAGTATTTT. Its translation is CASSVAGAVADTQYF.

CDR3 bases: TGTGCCAGCAGCGAGGACAGCACTAGCACAGATACGCAGTATTTT. This translates into CASSEDSTSTDTQYF. V and J are TRBV6-4 and TRBJ2-3, with TRBD1 as a possible D gene (6 bases). This CDR3 comprises 15 residues. CDR1 is MRHNA, CDR2 SNTAGT, per germline. V shed 6 bases and J shed 0 bases, with 13 bases lying between them.

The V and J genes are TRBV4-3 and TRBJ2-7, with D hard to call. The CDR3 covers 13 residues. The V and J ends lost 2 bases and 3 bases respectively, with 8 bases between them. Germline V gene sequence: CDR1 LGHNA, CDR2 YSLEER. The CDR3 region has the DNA TGCGCCAGCAGCCAAACTACATACTACGAGCAGTACTTC. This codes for CASSQTTYYEQYF.

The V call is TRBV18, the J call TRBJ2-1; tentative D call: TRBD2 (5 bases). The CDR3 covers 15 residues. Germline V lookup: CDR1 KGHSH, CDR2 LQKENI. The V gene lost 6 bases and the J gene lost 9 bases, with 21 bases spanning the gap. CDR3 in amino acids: CASSQEARQLGEQFF. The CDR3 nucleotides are TGTGCCAGCTCCCAAGAGGCTAGGCAACTAGGTGAGCAGTTCTTC.

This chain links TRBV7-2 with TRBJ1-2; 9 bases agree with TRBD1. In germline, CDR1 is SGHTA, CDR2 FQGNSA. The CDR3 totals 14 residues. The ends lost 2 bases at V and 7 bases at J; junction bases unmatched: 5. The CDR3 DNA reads TGTGCCAGCAGCTTAATTATGACAGGGGGTGGCTACACCTTC. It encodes CASSLIMTGGGYTF.

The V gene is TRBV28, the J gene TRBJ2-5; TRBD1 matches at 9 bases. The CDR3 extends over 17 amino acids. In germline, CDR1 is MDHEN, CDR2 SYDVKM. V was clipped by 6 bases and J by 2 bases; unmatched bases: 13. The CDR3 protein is CASRFRRGQGGQETQYF. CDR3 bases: TGTGCCAGCAGATTCCGAAGGGGACAGGGTGGTCAAGAGACCCAGTACTTC.

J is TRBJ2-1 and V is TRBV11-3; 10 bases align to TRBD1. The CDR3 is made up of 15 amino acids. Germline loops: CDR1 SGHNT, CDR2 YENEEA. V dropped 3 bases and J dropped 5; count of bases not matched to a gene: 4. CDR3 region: CASSLGQGRDNEQFF. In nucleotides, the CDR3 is TGTGCCAGCAGCTTGGGACAGGGGAGAGACAATGAGCAGTTCTTC.

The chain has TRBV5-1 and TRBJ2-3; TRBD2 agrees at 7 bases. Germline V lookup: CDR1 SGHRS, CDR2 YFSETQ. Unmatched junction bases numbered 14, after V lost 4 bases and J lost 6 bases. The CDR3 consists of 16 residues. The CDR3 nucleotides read TGCGCCAGCAGCACACTAGCGTCGGGGGGAAAGGATACGCAGTATTTT. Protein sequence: CASSTLASGGKDTQYF.

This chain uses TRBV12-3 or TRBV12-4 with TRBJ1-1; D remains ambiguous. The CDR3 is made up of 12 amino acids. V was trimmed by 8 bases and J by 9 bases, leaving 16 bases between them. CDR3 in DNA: TGTGCCAGCGCTAAAACGGCTACTAAAGCTTTCTTT. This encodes CASAKTATKAFF.

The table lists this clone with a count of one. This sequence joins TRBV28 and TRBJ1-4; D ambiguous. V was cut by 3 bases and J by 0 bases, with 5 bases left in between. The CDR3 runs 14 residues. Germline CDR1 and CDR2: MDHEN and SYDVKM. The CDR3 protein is CASSFGATNEKLFF. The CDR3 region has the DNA TGTGCCAGCAGTTTCGGTGCAACTAATGAAAAACTGTTTTTT.

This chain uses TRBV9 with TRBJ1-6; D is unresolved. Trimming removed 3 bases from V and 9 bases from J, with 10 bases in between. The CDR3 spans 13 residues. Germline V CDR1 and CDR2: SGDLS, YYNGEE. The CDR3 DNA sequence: TGTGCCAGCAGCGGTGGAGACTTTTCACCCCTCCACTTT. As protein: CASSGGDFSPLHF.

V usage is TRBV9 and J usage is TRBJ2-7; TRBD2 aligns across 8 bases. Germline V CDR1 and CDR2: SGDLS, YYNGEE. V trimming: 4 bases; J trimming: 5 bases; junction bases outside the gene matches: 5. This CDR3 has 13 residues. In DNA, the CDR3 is TGTGCCAGCAGCTCCGGGACTAGTAACGAGCAGTACTTC. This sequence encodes CASSSGTSNEQYF.

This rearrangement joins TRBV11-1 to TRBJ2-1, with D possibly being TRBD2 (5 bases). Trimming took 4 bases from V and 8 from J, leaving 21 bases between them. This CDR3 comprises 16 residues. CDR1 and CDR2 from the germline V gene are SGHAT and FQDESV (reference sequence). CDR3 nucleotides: TGTGCCAGCAGCTCGCCCCCCGACGGGGTATTTGATGAGCAGTTCTTC. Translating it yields CASSSPPDGVFDEQFF.

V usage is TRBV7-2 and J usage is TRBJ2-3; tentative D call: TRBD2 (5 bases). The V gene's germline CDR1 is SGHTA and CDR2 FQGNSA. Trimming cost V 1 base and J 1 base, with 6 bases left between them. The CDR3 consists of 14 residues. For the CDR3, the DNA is TGTGCCAGCAGCTTAGGGACTGGCACAGATACGCAGTATTTT. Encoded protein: CASSLGTGTDTQYF.

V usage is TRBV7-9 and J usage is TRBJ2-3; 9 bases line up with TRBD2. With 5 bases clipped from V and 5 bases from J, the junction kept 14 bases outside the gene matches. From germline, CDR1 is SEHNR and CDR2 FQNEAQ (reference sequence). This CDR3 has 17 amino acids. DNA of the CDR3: TGTGCCAGCAGCGGCACGGAGGCGGGGGGGCCGGTAGATACGCAGTATTTT. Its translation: CASSGTEAGGPVDTQYF.

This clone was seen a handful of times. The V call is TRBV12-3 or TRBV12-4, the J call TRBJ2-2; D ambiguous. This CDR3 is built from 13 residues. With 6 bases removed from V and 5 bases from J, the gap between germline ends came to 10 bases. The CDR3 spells CASSHHGTGELFF. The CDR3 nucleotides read TGTGCCAGCAGCCATCACGGTACCGGGGAGCTGTTTTTT.

This chain's CDR3 is CASSAATGNGYTF. CDR3 DNA: TGTGCCAGCAGCGCCGCGACAGGGAATGGCTACACCTTC. The V gene is TRBV9, the J gene TRBJ1-2; TRBD1 aligns across 7 bases. This CDR3 is built from 13 residues. J lost 6 bases, V lost 3 bases, and 5 bases had no gene match. CDR1 SGDLS and CDR2 YYNGEE come from the germline V gene.

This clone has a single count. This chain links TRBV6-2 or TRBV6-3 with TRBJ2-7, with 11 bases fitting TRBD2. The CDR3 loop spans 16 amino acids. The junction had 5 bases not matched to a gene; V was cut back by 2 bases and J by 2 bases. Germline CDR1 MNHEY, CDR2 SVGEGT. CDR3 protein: CASSYISGGAAYEQYF. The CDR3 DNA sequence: TGTGCCAGCAGTTACATTAGCGGGGGGGCCGCCTACGAGCAGTACTTC.

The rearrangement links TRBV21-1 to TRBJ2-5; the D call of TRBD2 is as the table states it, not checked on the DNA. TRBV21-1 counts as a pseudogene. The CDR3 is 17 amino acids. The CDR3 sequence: CASSKKGLGWRMETQYF. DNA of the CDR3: TGTGCCAGCAGCAAAAAAGGCCTAGGCTGGCGGATGGAGACCCAGTACTTC.